The 19 T cell receptor beta chains in this list originate from one sample, sequenced in a study of human T cells and chemical hapten exposure. Time point: patch test 1, 2 weeks after DPC sensitization. Treatment meaning: therapeutic diphenylcyclopropenone sensitization with weekly scalp DPC. TCRdb itself ran the RACE reads through MiXCR, one entry per CDR3 protein. The sample has some 350,000 distinct CDR3 sequences; under 8% are singletons. Sample: whole blood, taken in connection with sensitization to the hapten diphenylcyclopropenone (DPC). These receptors were collected from a woman aged 18 to 35 with alopecia areata. Some clones in this sample may be carry-over from other donors' samples.

This clonotype was detected a few times. The chain recombines TRBV10-3 with TRBJ2-7; 8 bases are shared with TRBD2. V lost 3 bases to trimming and J lost 3 bases; unmatched junction nucleotides: 10. This CDR3 has 16 amino acids. The germline V gene encodes CDR1 ENHRY and CDR2 SYGVKD. CDR3 nucleotide sequence: TGTGCCATCAGTGAACTACCTGGCGGGGGGATCTACGAGCAGTACTTC. Translation gives CAISELPGGGIYEQYF.

This clonotype was detected ten times or more. V and J are TRBV7-2 and TRBJ1-3; D is ambiguous. The germline V and J ends were trimmed by 7 bases and 4 bases, with 8 bases remaining between them. The CDR3 totals 12 residues. Germline CDR1 and CDR2: SGHTA and FQGNSA. The CDR3, as DNA: TGTGCCAGCACCGTTAGAGGAAACACCATATATTTT. Encoded protein: CASTVRGNTIYF.

This clonotype was observed at least ten times. The rearrangement uses TRBV7-8 and TRBJ2-3; 8 positions agree with TRBD2. The ends lost 6 bases at V and 2 bases at J; junction bases unmatched: 16. CDR1 is SGHVS and CDR2 is FQNEAQ in the germline V gene. There are 18 residues in the CDR3. This CDR3 reads CASSFLFGSGEYTDTQYF. CDR3 bases: TGTGCCAGCAGTTTCCTTTTCGGTAGCGGGGAATACACAGATACGCAGTATTTT.

The chain employs TRBV7-3 and TRBJ1-2, with 9 bases aligning to TRBD1. CDR1 is SGHTA and CDR2 is FQGTGA in the germline V gene. Trimming removed 5 bases from V and 8 bases from J; junction bases left unmatched: 6. The CDR3 extends over 13 amino acids. This chain's CDR3 is CASSRDRAGGYTF. CDR3 in DNA: TGTGCCAGCAGCCGGGACAGGGCTGGCGGCTACACCTTC.

This clonotype was observed a handful of times. The chain links TRBV6-5 to TRBJ2-3; unclear D gene. Germline CDR1 MNHEY, CDR2 SVGAGI. This CDR3 is 16 amino acids long. Trimming took off 4 bases at V and 0 bases at J, with 14 bases between the two ends. CDR3 coding DNA: TGTGCCAGCAGTTCTCAGCCTAACCCTAGCACAGATACGCAGTATTTT. Translation: CASSSQPNPSTDTQYF.

This clonotype was seen at least ten times. V gene TRBV7-3 combines with J gene TRBJ1-6; no firm D call. V was clipped by 5 bases and J by 11 bases, with 19 bases between them. The CDR3 runs to 15 residues. The V gene's germline CDR1 is SGHTA and CDR2 FQGTGA. CDR3 DNA: TGTGCCAGCAGCGGTACTGGTGAAAGCCTGGCACCCCTCCACTTT. It is translated as CASSGTGESLAPLHF. The full variable domain, in which reference TRBV7-3 and TRBJ1-6 provide the parts outside the CDR3, is GAGVSQTPSNKVTEKGKYVELRCDPISGHTALYWYRQSLGQGPEFLIYFQGTGAADDSGLPNDRFFAVRPEGSVSTLKIQRTERGDSAVYLCASSGTGESLAPLHFGNGTRLTVT.

There are a few counts of this clonotype. As DNA, the CDR3 is TGTGCCAGCAAGCTTACAGGGGCAGATACGCAGTATTTT. Translating it yields CASKLTGADTQYF. The chain links TRBV6-6 to TRBJ2-3; 7 nucleotides align to TRBD1. Germline V gene data show CDR1 as MNHNY and CDR2 as SVGAGI (reference sequence). V was clipped by 7 bases and J by 4 bases; unmatched bases: 5. This CDR3 is 13 amino acids long.

This clonotype was recorded many times. The rearrangement joins TRBV6-1 to TRBJ2-1; maybe TRBD1 (5 bases). V was cut by 4 bases and J by 6 bases, with 13 bases left in between. The CDR3 has 14 amino acids. In germline, CDR1 is MNHNS, CDR2 SASEGT. CDR3 loop: CASSGGHPSNEQFF. The CDR3 DNA reads as TGTGCCAGCAGTGGAGGACATCCTAGCAATGAGCAGTTCTTC.

Only a few counts were recorded for this clonotype. The chain's CDR3 is CASRPSGVPYEQYF. CDR3 sequence (DNA): TGTGCCAGCAGGCCTTCAGGGGTGCCCTACGAGCAGTACTTC. The chain combines TRBV27 with TRBJ2-7; possibly TRBD1 for D (6 bases). CDR1 and CDR2 from the germline V gene are MNHEY and SMNVEV (reference sequence). The CDR3 contains 14 residues. V lost 6 bases to trimming and J lost 2 bases, with 14 bases between them.

This clonotype was observed at least ten times. The CDR3 coding sequence is TGTGCCAGCTCACCGGCAAAAGGTAGCAATCAGCCCCAGCATTTT. As protein: CASSPAKGSNQPQHF. The chain links TRBV18 to TRBJ1-5; D remains ambiguous. Trimming removed 3 bases at V and 0 bases at J, with 9 bases between. This CDR3 is 15 amino acids long. Germline CDR1 is KGHSH and CDR2 is LQKENI.

Ten or more counts support this clonotype. This rearrangement joins TRBV28 to TRBJ1-1, with D unclear. Germline V gene data show CDR1 as MDHEN and CDR2 as SYDVKM. The CDR3 consists of 12 residues. The V and J ends lost 6 bases and 2 bases respectively, with 7 bases between them. CDR3 DNA sequence: TGTGCCAGCAGGATCACTAACACTGAAGCTTTCTTT. Encoded protein: CASRITNTEAFF.

This clonotype was recorded at least ten times. The chain recombines TRBV9 with TRBJ2-2; 16 positions match TRBD2. Germline V lookup: CDR1 SGDLS, CDR2 YYNGEE. The V segment lost 4 bases and the J segment 3 bases; nucleotides outside the gene matches: 12. The CDR3 extends over 20 amino acids. The chain's CDR3 is CASSPEPGTSGGADTGELFF. The CDR3 nucleotides read TGTGCCAGCAGCCCCGAGCCCGGGACTAGCGGGGGGGCCGACACCGGGGAGCTGTTTTTT.

This chain uses TRBV7-2 with TRBJ2-3, with 12 bases fitting TRBD2. The V and J ends lost 3 bases and 6 bases, in that order; junction bases with no gene match: 7. This CDR3 is built from 16 residues. Per germline, CDR1 SGHTA and CDR2 FQGNSA. The CDR3 nucleotides are TGTGCCAGCAGCTTCAGACTAGCGGGGGCCGGGGATACGCAGTATTTT. It codes for CASSFRLAGAGDTQYF.

This clonotype was found many times. The rearrangement links TRBV4-2 to TRBJ2-5, with a tentative D call TRBD1 (5 bases). This CDR3 comprises 16 residues. CDR1 LGHNA and CDR2 YNFKEQ come from the germline V gene. V was pared by 0 bases and J by 1 base, with 12 bases between. As DNA, the CDR3 is TGTGCCAGCAGCCAAGAAACCCAGGGAAGCCAAGAGACCCAGTACTTC. Translated, it gives CASSQETQGSQETQYF.

The chain is built from TRBV6-5 and TRBJ1-6; 7 bases agree with TRBD1. Germline values: CDR1 MNHEY, CDR2 SVGAGI. The CDR3 covers 15 residues. Trimming removed 2 bases from V and 7 bases from J; junction bases left unmatched: 5. DNA for the CDR3: TGTGCCAGCAGTTACGATGCAGGGGGAAATTCACCCCTCCACTTT. Amino acid sequence: CASSYDAGGNSPLHF.

Only a few counts were recorded for this clonotype. The chain links TRBV10-3 to TRBJ1-3; 9 bases fit TRBD1. Germline CDR1 ENHRY, CDR2 SYGVKD. The CDR3 has 15 amino acids. V lost 4 bases and J lost 4; bases outside the gene matches: 5. The CDR3 region has the DNA TGTGCCATCAGTGCGGACAGGGGTTCAGGAAACACCATATATTTT. It encodes CAISADRGSGNTIYF.

This clonotype was detected many times. The chain couples TRBV27 to TRBJ2-7, with TRBD1 matching 8 bases. The CDR3 has 14 residues. In germline, CDR1 is MNHEY, CDR2 SMNVEV (reference sequence). V trimming: 5 bases; J trimming: 2 bases; junction bases outside the gene matches: 5. CDR3: CASSRDRLTYEQYF. The CDR3 nucleotides read TGTGCCAGCAGTCGGGACAGGCTGACCTACGAGCAGTACTTC.

Here the CDR3 reads CASKAAGGSTDTQYF. The CDR3 DNA is TGCGCCAGCAAAGCGGCGGGGGGAAGCACAGATACGCAGTATTTT. The chain has TRBV5-1 and TRBJ2-3; 8 bases are shared with TRBD2. The germline V gene has CDR1 SGHRS and CDR2 YFSETQ. There are 15 residues in the CDR3. V dropped 6 bases and J dropped 0; count of bases not matched to a gene: 6.

Only a few counts were recorded for this clonotype. The chain links TRBV6-2 or TRBV6-3 to TRBJ2-7; the D is unclear. The CDR3 has 13 residues. CDR1 and CDR2 from the germline V gene are MNHEY and SVGEGT. Between the trimmed V and J ends, which lost 6 bases and 3 bases, there was a span of 12 bases. Here the CDR3 reads CASSRRDSYEQYF. DNA for the CDR3: TGTGCCAGCAGCCGGCGCGATAGCTACGAGCAGTACTTC.